The 25 T cell receptor beta chains below come from one sample, sequenced in a study of lymphopenia after photon versus proton radiotherapy (dated by TCRdb to between 2018 and 2021). The library was produced with the immunoSEQ multiplex PCR assay. TCRdb re-hosts the immuneACCESS table, in-frame sequences only. Its copies lack some clones; in the studies checked, an unresolved V gene accounts for under half of them, and the cause for the rest is not known. Within this sample are around 29,000 clones, with approximately 95% of them counted one time only. Jointly, the top ten make up 0.6% to 0.85% of the sample. The sample in question was peripheral blood, obtained from a patient treated with photon-based radiotherapy. Receptors were obtained from a woman in her 50s with cholangiocarcinoma.

DNA for the CDR3: TGTGCCAGTAGTGAAGCGGGGGGGCGAACCGGGGAGCTGTTTTTT. Translating it yields CASSEAGGRTGELFF. The chain uses TRBV19 and TRBJ2-2, with 10 nucleotides matching TRBD2. Trimming removed 5 bases from V and 5 bases from J; junction bases left unmatched: 5. From germline, CDR1 is LNHDA and CDR2 SQIVND (reference sequence). This CDR3 is 15 amino acids long.

The J gene is TRBJ1-2, the V gene TRBV27; a weak D match, TRBD1 (5 bases). The CDR3 is 17 residues long. Deletions cut 0 bases from V and 0 bases from J, with 14 bases between. Germline values: CDR1 MNHEY, CDR2 SMNVEV (reference sequence). CDR3 loop: CASSLSGYWGPNYGYTF. The DNA for the CDR3 is TGTGCCAGCAGTTTATCTGGTTACTGGGGACCTAACTATGGCTACACCTTC.

This chain links TRBV9 with TRBJ1-2; 8 positions agree with TRBD1. Germline assignment: CDR1 SGDLS and CDR2 YYNGEE. The V and J ends lost 4 bases and 6 bases, in that order; junction bases with no gene match: 8. This CDR3 is built from 14 residues. Here the CDR3 DNA reads TGTGCCAGCAGCTTCACCGGGACAGGTCATGGCTACACCTTC. Its translation: CASSFTGTGHGYTF.

The rearrangement links TRBV4-1 to TRBJ1-5, with a weak D call TRBD1 (5 bases). Between the trimmed V and J ends, which lost 0 bases and 0 bases, there was a span of 12 bases. CDR3 length: 17 residues. Per germline, CDR1 MGHRA and CDR2 YSYEKL. CDR3 loop: CASSQDGNRLSNQPQHF. CDR3 nucleotides: TGCGCCAGCAGCCAAGATGGCAACAGGCTTAGCAATCAGCCCCAGCATTTT.

The chain recombines TRBV11-2 with TRBJ2-6, with no clear D. The CDR3 length is 16 residues. CDR1 SGHAT and CDR2 FQNNGV come from the germline V gene. The V end lost 0 bases, the J end lost 4 bases, and 10 bases lay between the germline ends. CDR3 nucleotides: TGTGCCAGCAGCTTAGACGCGCTGGCCGGGGCCAACGTCCTGACTTTC. It codes for CASSLDALAGANVLTF.

This chain links TRBV5-1 with TRBJ1-1; the match to TRBD1 covers 7 bases. Trimming took 4 bases from V and 5 from J; bases not matched to a gene: 14. Per the germline V gene, CDR1 is SGHRS and CDR2 is YFSETQ. The CDR3 contains 16 residues. The CDR3 DNA follows: TGCGCCAGCAGCCTGGGACAGCTTCCTAGGGGTACTGAAGCTTTCTTT. It codes for CASSLGQLPRGTEAFF. The whole variable domain, remainder taken from reference TRBV5-1 and TRBJ1-1, is KAGVTQTPRYLIKTRGQQVTLSCSPISGHRSVSWYQQTPGQGLQFLFEYFSETQRNKGNFPGRFSGRQFSNSRSEMNVSTLELGDSALYLCASSLGQLPRGTEAFFGQGTRLTVV.

The chain employs TRBV19 and TRBJ1-2; D is perhaps TRBD1 (5 bases). V lost 8 bases and J 8 bases, leaving 27 bases between the germline ends. The CDR3 is 16 amino acids. The germline V gene has CDR1 LNHDA and CDR2 SQIVND (reference sequence). The CDR3 loop is CASVSGTEVPVWGYTF. DNA for the CDR3: TGTGCCAGTGTATCCGGGACGGAGGTTCCGGTTTGGGGCTACACCTTC. Together with reference TRBV19 and TRBJ1-2, the CDR3 gives the full variable domain: DGGITQSPKYLFRKEGQNVTLSCEQNLNHDAMYWYRQDPGQGLRLIYYSQIVNDFQKGDIAEGYSVSREKKESFPLTVTSAQKNPTAFYLCASVSGTEVPVWGYTFGSGTRLTVV.

The gene calls are TRBV7-2 and TRBJ1-4, with D unresolved. Germline lookup yields CDR1 SGHTA and CDR2 FQGNSA. With 1 base removed from V and 7 bases from J, the gap between germline ends came to 7 bases. This CDR3 is built from 13 residues. The CDR3 bases are TGTGCCAGCAGCTTAGTTTTCCGTGAAAAACTGTTTTTT. This translates into CASSLVFREKLFF.

In its sample, this clone was seen once. V is TRBV5-4 and J is TRBJ2-5, with TRBD1 matching 10 bases. This CDR3 contains 17 residues. Germline-derived CDR1 and CDR2 are SGHNT and YYREEE (reference sequence). Trimming removed 4 bases from V and 3 bases from J; junction bases left unmatched: 12. The CDR3 sequence is CASSQRTTGTGEETQYF. CDR3 nucleotides: TGTGCCAGCAGCCAAAGAACCACCGGGACAGGGGAAGAGACCCAGTACTTC.

This clone is a singleton in its sample. The chain recombines TRBV4-1 with TRBJ2-7, with a possible D match to TRBD1 (5 bases). The V gene's germline CDR1 is MGHRA and CDR2 YSYEKL. Trimming pared 4 bases from V and 1 base from J, leaving 14 bases between. This CDR3 has 15 residues. Here the CDR3 reads CASSRTVTDSYEQYF. The CDR3 DNA sequence: TGCGCCAGCAGCCGTACCGTGACAGATTCCTACGAGCAGTACTTC.

This chain links TRBV18 with TRBJ1-6, with D possibly TRBD1 on 5 matching bases. Germline-derived CDR1 and CDR2 are KGHSH and LQKENI. The CDR3 loop spans 14 amino acids. Trimming cost V 4 bases and J 10 bases, with 14 bases left between them. Written as DNA, the CDR3 is TGTGCCAGCTCACGTGGACAAGGGGTCTCACCCCTCCACTTT. It translates to CASSRGQGVSPLHF.

The table lists this clone with a few counts. V usage is TRBV7-9 and J usage is TRBJ2-1, with a possible D match to TRBD1 (6 bases). Germline values: CDR1 SEHNR, CDR2 FQNEAQ (reference sequence). CDR3 size: 14 residues. V was trimmed by 6 bases and J by 4 bases, leaving 13 bases between them. The CDR3 region has the DNA TGTGCCAGCAGGGGTCCCGGACAGTACAATGAGCAGTTCTTC. Amino acids: CASRGPGQYNEQFF.

V usage is TRBV10-2 and J usage is TRBJ1-6; D is undetermined. CDR1 WSHSY and CDR2 SAAADI come from the germline V gene. The CDR3 runs to 16 residues. V dropped 2 bases and J dropped 0 bases, with 8 bases sitting between them. CDR3 region: CASSEAGSSYNSPLHF. The CDR3 DNA reads TGCGCCAGCAGTGAGGCGGGGAGCTCCTATAATTCACCCCTCCACTTT.

V is TRBV7-2 and J is TRBJ2-7; D perhaps matches TRBD1 (5 bases). CDR1 and CDR2 from the germline V gene are SGHTA and FQGNSA. There are 14 residues in the CDR3. Trimming removed 6 bases from V and 2 bases from J, with 14 bases in between. The CDR3 loop reads CASSKGAIPYEQYF. The DNA for the CDR3 is TGTGCCAGCAGTAAAGGGGCTATTCCCTACGAGCAGTACTTC. Full variable domain (missing parts from reference TRBV7-2 and TRBJ2-7): GAGVSQSPSNKVTEKGKDVELRCDPISGHTALYWYRQSLGQGLEFLIYFQGNSAPDKSGLPSDRFSAERTGGSVSTLTIQRTQQEDSAVYLCASSKGAIPYEQYFGPGTRLTVT.

This clone has a single count. The chain carries TRBV7-2 and TRBJ1-1; D gene ambiguous. V was shortened by 0 bases and J by 3 bases, with 5 bases between the two germline ends. The CDR3 runs 13 residues. CDR1 and CDR2 (germline): SGHTA, FQGNSA. The CDR3 sequence is CASSLAGDTEAFF. In nucleotides, the CDR3 is TGTGCCAGCAGCTTAGCCGGGGACACTGAAGCTTTCTTT. Drawing the rest from reference TRBV7-2 and TRBJ1-1, the complete variable domain is GAGVSQSPSNKVTEKGKDVELRCDPISGHTALYWYRQSLGQGLEFLIYFQGNSAPDKSGLPSDRFSAERTGGSVSTLTIQRTQQEDSAVYLCASSLAGDTEAFFGQGTRLTVV.

The V gene is TRBV12-5, the J gene TRBJ1-2, with D tentatively TRBD1 (6 bases). The CDR3 has 11 amino acids. The V end was cut by 10 bases, the J end by 3 bases, with 9 bases between. Germline V CDR1 and CDR2: LGHNT, FRNRAP. Here the CDR3 DNA reads TGTGCTATCCAGGGGTACTATGGCTACACCTTC. Its protein product is CAIQGYYGYTF.

The J gene is TRBJ1-2, the V gene TRBV7-8; D gene unclear. Germline CDR1 reads SGHVS; CDR2 reads FQNEAQ. Trimming took 5 bases from V and 2 from J, leaving 9 bases between them. This CDR3 has 13 amino acids. CDR3: CASSLGWNYGYTF. The CDR3 region has the DNA TGTGCCAGCAGCCTAGGTTGGAACTATGGCTACACCTTC.

The V and J genes are TRBV6-4 and TRBJ2-1; D is possibly TRBD1 or TRBD2 (5 bases each). There are 15 residues in the CDR3. The V end was cut by 3 bases, the J end by 9 bases, with 18 bases between. CDR1 is MRHNA, CDR2 SNTAGT, per germline. The CDR3 loop reads CASSDLGPTSGEQFF. CDR3 sequence (DNA): TGTGCCAGCAGTGATTTGGGGCCCACTAGTGGTGAGCAGTTCTTC.

This sequence joins TRBV19 and TRBJ2-1, with D perhaps TRBD1 (5 bases). CDR1 and CDR2 (germline): LNHDA, SQIVND (reference sequence). V was cut by 8 bases and J by 4 bases, with 12 bases left in between. The CDR3 spans 13 residues. In DNA, the CDR3 is TGTGCCAGTGACACAGGAGTATACAATGAGCAGTTCTTC. Translating gives CASDTGVYNEQFF.

The rearrangement links TRBV14 to TRBJ1-6; unclear D gene. The CDR3 is made up of 11 amino acids. V shed 3 bases and J shed 12 bases, with 6 bases lying between them. The germline V gene has CDR1 SGHDN and CDR2 FVKESK. CDR3 loop: CASSHGKPLHF. CDR3 DNA: TGTGCCAGCAGCCATGGGAAACCCCTCCACTTT. Complete variable domain (other parts from reference TRBV14 and TRBJ1-6): EAGVTQFPSHSVIEKGQTVTLRCDPISGHDNLYWYRRVMGKEIKFLLHFVKESKQDESGMPNNRFLAERTGGTYSTLKVQPAELEDSGVYFCASSHGKPLHFGNGTRLTVT.

This clone was observed once. The genes are TRBV2 and TRBJ1-5, with 11 nucleotides matching TRBD1. This CDR3 spans 15 amino acids. V lost 7 bases to trimming and J lost 6 bases; unmatched junction nucleotides: 8. CDR1 is SNHLY, CDR2 FYNNEI, per germline. CDR3 sequence reads: CASKPGQGVGQPQHF. CDR3 bases: TGTGCCAGCAAGCCGGGACAGGGGGTGGGTCAGCCCCAGCATTTT.

V usage is TRBV4-1 and J usage is TRBJ1-5; TRBD1 might be the D (5 bases). Germline CDR1 reads MGHRA; CDR2 reads YSYEKL. The V end was cut by 2 bases, the J end by 6 bases, with 14 bases between. CDR3 length: 15 residues. This CDR3 is CASSQLGGITQPQHF. For the CDR3, the DNA is TGCGCCAGCAGCCAACTTGGGGGGATAACTCAGCCCCAGCATTTT.

This rearrangement joins TRBV10-3 to TRBJ1-1; D call uncertain. Trimming removed 0 bases from V and 4 bases from J, with 9 bases in between. Germline CDR1 reads ENHRY; CDR2 reads SYGVKD. CDR3 size: 14 residues. CDR3 DNA: TGTGCCATCAGTGAGTCGGCGTTGGGCACTGAAGCTTTCTTT. Encoded protein: CAISESALGTEAFF.

The chain carries TRBV6-5 and TRBJ1-1, with D maybe TRBD1 (5 bases). Germline V gene data show CDR1 as MNHEY and CDR2 as SVGAGI. Trimming took off 6 bases at V and 5 bases at J, with 19 bases between the two ends. This CDR3 is 15 amino acids long. CDR3 DNA: TGTGCCAGCAGCCCAATGGGAGGGGCCGGGACTGAAGCTTTCTTT. Translated, it gives CASSPMGGAGTEAFF.

The genes are TRBV11-2 and TRBJ1-1; D is unclear. CDR3 size: 14 residues. Deletions cut 7 bases from V and 4 bases from J, with 16 bases between. Germline V gene lookup returns CDR1 SGHAT and CDR2 FQNNGV. The CDR3 coding sequence is TGTGCCAGCAACTACGCACTAAGGAGCACTGAAGCTTTCTTT. Protein sequence: CASNYALRSTEAFF.